This T cell receptor beta chain emerged from a study of CD8+ T cells in alopecia areata. There are 14 residues in the CDR3. The V end was cut by 0 bases, the J end by 7 bases, with 9 bases between. CDR1 SGHVS and CDR2 FQNEAQ come from the germline V gene. Extracted from the samples, RNA was reverse transcribed into cDNA to serve as the sequencing template. Sequencing was performed with immunoSEQ multiplex PCR; in TCRdb, only in-frame clones are kept and a portion is missing. The sample includes 150,000 to 200,000 clones, under 70% of them seen just once. The sample's treatment: oral pan-JAK inhibitor, 5-10 mg twice daily.

The TCR comes from a human donor with alopecia areata. The chain uses TRBV7-8 and TRBJ2-2, with TRBD1 as a possible D gene (5 bases). Sequenced material: CD4+ T cells sorted from blood, taken at week 4, from a patient treated with tofacitinib. The CDR3 DNA is TGTGCCAGCAGCTTAGCCGACAGAGGCGGGGAGCTGTTTTTT. It translates to CASSLADRGGELFF.